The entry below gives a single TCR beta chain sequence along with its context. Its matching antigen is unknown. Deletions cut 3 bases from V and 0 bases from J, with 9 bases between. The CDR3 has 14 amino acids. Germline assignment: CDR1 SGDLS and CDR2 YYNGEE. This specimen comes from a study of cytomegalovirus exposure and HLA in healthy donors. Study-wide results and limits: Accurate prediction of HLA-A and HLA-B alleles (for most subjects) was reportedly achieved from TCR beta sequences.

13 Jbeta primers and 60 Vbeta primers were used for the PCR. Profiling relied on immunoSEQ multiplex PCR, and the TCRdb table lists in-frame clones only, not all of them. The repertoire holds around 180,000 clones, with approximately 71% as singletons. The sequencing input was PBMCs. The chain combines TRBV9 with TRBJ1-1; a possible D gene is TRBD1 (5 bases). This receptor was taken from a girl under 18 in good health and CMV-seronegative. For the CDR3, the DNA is TGTGCCAGCAGCGCGGGACTGATGAACACTGAAGCTTTCTTT. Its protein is CASSAGLMNTEAFF.